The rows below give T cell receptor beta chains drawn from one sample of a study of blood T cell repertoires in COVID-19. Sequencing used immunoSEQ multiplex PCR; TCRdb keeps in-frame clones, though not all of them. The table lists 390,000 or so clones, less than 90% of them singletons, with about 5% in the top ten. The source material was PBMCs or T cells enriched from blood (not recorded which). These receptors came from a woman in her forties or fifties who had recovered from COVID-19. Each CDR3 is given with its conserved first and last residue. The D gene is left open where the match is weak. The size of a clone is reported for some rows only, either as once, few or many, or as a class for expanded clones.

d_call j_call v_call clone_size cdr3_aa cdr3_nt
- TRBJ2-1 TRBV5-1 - CASSRVAGNEQFF TGCGCCAGCAGTAGGGTTGCGGGAAATGAGCAGTTCTTC
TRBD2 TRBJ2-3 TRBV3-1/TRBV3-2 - CASSLIAGGTSTDTQYF TGTGCCAGCAGTCTAATAGCGGGAGGGACTAGCACAGATACGCAGTATTTT
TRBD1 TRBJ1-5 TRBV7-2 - CASSGTGANQPQHF TGTGCCAGCAGCGGTACAGGGGCCAATCAGCCCCAGCATTTT
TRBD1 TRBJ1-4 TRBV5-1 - CASSNRGVNEKLFF TGCGCCAGCAGCAACAGGGGTGTTAATGAAAAACTGTTTTTT
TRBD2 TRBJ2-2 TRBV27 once CASSFSSGGPRTGELFF TGTGCCAGCAGCTTTTCTAGCGGGGGGCCGCGGACCGGGGAGCTGTTTTTT
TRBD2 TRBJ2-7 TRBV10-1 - CAEWKLAGTYRTYEQYF TGCGCAGAATGGAAACTAGCGGGAACATATAGAACCTACGAGCAGTACTTC
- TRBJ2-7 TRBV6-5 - CASNPRRARNEQYF TGTGCCAGCAACCCCCGGAGGGCTAGGAACGAGCAGTACTTC
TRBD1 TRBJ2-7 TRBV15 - CATSRATGGYEQYF TGTGCCACCAGCAGGGCAACAGGGGGCTACGAGCAGTACTTC
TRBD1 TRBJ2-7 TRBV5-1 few CASSWTGAPYEQYF TGCGCCAGCAGCTGGACAGGGGCCCCCTACGAGCAGTACTTC
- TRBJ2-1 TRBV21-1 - CASSRNSQFRTGYNEQFF TGTGCCAGCAGCAGAAACTCCCAATTTCGGACAGGGTACAATGAGCAGTTCTTC
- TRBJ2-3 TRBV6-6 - CASSQQISQTRGTDTQYF TGTGCCAGCAGTCAACAAATCAGCCAGACTCGGGGCACAGATACGCAGTATTTT
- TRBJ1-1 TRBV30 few CAWKTGLLTEAFF TGTGCCTGGAAAACAGGGCTTTTGACTGAAGCTTTCTTT
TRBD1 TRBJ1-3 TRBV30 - CAWSVSPGQNTIYF TGTGCCTGGAGTGTATCACCGGGACAGAACACCATATATTTT
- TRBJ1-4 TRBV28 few CASSLAGEKLFF TGTGCCAGCAGTTTAGCCGGTGAAAAACTGTTTTTT
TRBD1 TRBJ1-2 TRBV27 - CASSLQTGDGYTF TGTGCCAGCAGTCTACAGACAGGGGACGGCTACACCTTC
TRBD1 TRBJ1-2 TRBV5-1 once CASSPEGQGKYGYTF TGCGCCAGCAGCCCCGAGGGACAGGGGAAATATGGCTACACCTTC
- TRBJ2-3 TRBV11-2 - CASSLGFAGTQYF TGTGCCAGCAGCTTAGGGTTCGCAGGGACGCAGTATTTT
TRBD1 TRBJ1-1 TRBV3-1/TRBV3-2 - CASSQPGGNTEAFF TGTGCCAGCAGCCAGCCAGGGGGTAACACTGAAGCTTTCTTT
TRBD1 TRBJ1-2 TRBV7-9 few CASSERTGLWGYTF TGTGCCAGCAGCGAACGGACAGGCCTGTGGGGCTACACCTTC
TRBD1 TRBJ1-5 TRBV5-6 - CASSFGTGFNQPQHF TGTGCCAGCAGCTTCGGGACAGGTTTCAATCAGCCCCAGCATTTT
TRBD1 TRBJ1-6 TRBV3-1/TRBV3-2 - CASSTINSPGGSRSPLHF TGTGCCAGCAGTACAATAAACTCTCCAGGGGGATCTCGTTCACCCCTCCACTTT
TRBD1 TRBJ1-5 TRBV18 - CASSPMVGGEQPQHF TGTGCCAGCTCACCAATGGTAGGGGGCGAACAGCCCCAGCATTTT
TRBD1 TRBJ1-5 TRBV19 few CASSTTGGGQPQHF TGTGCCAGTAGTACGACAGGGGGCGGTCAGCCCCAGCATTTT
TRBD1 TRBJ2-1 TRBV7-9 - CASSARTGGDEQFF TGTGCCAGCAGCGCCAGGACAGGGGGCGATGAGCAGTTCTTC
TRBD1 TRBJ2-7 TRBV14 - CASSRRAGTGGYEQYF TGTGCCAGCAGCCGGAGGGCCGGGACAGGGGGTTACGAGCAGTACTTC
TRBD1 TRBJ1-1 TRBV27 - CASSLVSGGNTEAFF TGTGCCAGCAGTTTAGTTTCAGGGGGCAACACTGAAGCTTTCTTT
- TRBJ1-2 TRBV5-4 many CASSLDPTVNYGYTF TGTGCCAGCAGCTTGGATCCTACAGTCAACTATGGCTACACCTTC
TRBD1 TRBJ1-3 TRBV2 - CASSEWDSSSGNTIYF TGTGCCAGCAGTGAATGGGACAGCAGCTCTGGAAACACCATATATTTT
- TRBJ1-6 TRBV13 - CASRPRGRESPLHF TGTGCCAGCAGACCCCGCGGGCGTGAATCACCCCTCCACTTT
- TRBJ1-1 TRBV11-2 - CASSLGRGNTEAFF TGTGCCAGCAGCTTAGGACGAGGGAACACTGAAGCTTTCTTT
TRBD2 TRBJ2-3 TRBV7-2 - CASRPPAAGGLPSTDTQYF TGTGCCAGCAGACCCCCGGCAGCGGGGGGGCTCCCCAGCACAGATACGCAGTATTTT
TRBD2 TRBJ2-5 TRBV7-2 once CASSLRASGSAETQYF TGTGCCAGCAGCTTAAGGGCTAGCGGGAGCGCCGAGACCCAGTACTTC
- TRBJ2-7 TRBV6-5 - CASITGFGEQYF TGTGCCAGCATTACGGGGTTCGGCGAGCAGTACTTC
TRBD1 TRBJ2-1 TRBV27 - CASSTRDRMFRFF TGTGCCAGCAGTACCCGGGACAGGATGTTTCGGTTCTTC
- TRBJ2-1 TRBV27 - CASSPGEFASNEQFF TGTGCCAGCAGTCCGGGAGAATTCGCCAGTAATGAGCAGTTCTTC
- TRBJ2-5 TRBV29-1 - CSVDRGRDVETQYF TGCAGCGTTGACAGGGGTCGGGATGTAGAGACCCAGTACTTC
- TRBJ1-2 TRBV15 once CATSSFGDSFYGYTF TGTGCCACCAGCAGTTTTGGTGACAGCTTCTATGGCTACACCTTC
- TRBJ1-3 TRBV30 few CAWTFTGSGGNTIYF TGTGCCTGGACCTTTACAGGGTCGGGTGGAAACACCATATATTTT
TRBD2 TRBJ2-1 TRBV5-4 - CASSLRRGGLYNEQFF TGTGCCAGCAGCTTACGGCGGGGGGGCCTCTACAATGAGCAGTTCTTC
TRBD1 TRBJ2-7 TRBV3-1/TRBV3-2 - CASSQARTGGYYEQYF TGTGCCAGCAGCCAAGCTAGGACAGGGGGATACTACGAGCAGTACTTC
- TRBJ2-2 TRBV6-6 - CASSLDYPNKNTGELFF TGTGCCAGCAGTCTCGACTACCCCAATAAGAACACCGGGGAGCTGTTTTTT
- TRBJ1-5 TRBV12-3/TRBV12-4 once CASSTDQGQPQHF TGTGCCAGCAGTACCGACCAGGGGCAGCCCCAGCATTTT
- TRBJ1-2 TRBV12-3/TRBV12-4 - CASSWGDPGSYTF TGTGCCAGCAGCTGGGGAGACCCGGGGAGCTACACCTTC
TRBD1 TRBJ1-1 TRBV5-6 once CASSIQGAEEAFF TGTGCCAGCAGCATACAGGGGGCTGAGGAAGCTTTCTTT
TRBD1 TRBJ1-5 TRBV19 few CASSIDRVGAQHF TGTGCCAGTAGTATCGACAGGGTCGGGGCCCAGCATTTT
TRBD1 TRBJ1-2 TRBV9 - CASSPQSRTGMPSWGYTF TGTGCCAGCAGCCCACAATCTCGGACAGGGATGCCCTCTTGGGGCTACACCTTC
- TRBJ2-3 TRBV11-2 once CASSPRGPDNTDTQYF TGTGCCAGCAGCCCCCGAGGGCCCGACAACACAGATACGCAGTATTTT
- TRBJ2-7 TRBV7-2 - CASSARSGYEQYF TGTGCCAGCAGCGCTCGTAGTGGTTACGAGCAGTACTTC
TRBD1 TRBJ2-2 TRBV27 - CASRVSTGTNTGELFF TGTGCCAGCAGAGTCTCGACAGGGACCAACACCGGGGAGCTGTTTTTT
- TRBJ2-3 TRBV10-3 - CAIGRSDTQYF TGTGCCATCGGGAGGTCAGATACGCAGTATTTT
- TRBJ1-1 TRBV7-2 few CASSLTGVFTEEAFF TGTGCCAGCAGCTTAACGGGGGTATTTACAGAGGAAGCTTTCTTT
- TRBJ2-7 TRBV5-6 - CASSGRDSGEQYF TGTGCCAGCAGCGGACGGGACTCGGGCGAGCAGTACTTC
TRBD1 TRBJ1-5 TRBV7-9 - CASSPQGVGNQPQHF TGTGCCAGCAGCCCACAGGGGGTGGGAAACCAGCCCCAGCATTTT
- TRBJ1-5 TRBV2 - CASRGSYSNQPQHF TGTGCCAGCAGGGGCAGCTATAGCAATCAGCCCCAGCATTTT
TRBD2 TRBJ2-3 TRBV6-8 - CASSPKIAGSTDTQYF TGTGCCAGCAGTCCCAAGATAGCGGGGAGCACAGATACGCAGTATTTT
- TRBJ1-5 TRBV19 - CASSPTVQPNQPQHF TGTGCCAGTAGCCCGACAGTTCAACCCAATCAGCCCCAGCATTTT